This T cell receptor (beta chain) emerged from a study of cytomegalovirus exposure and HLA in healthy donors (dated by TCRdb to between 2016 and 2019). In terms of the full investigation: According to an earlier analysis of a few hundred of the donors, about 179 million T cells yielded roughly 110 million unique TCR beta sequences and roughly 280 Gb of sequence data. Approximately 300 gigabases of sequencing data and around 90 million unique TCR sequences made up an early release that covered 640 HLA-typed donors. The study combined high-throughput TCR immunosequencing, statistical association of individual TCRs with disease status, and machine learning to predict cytomegalovirus infection status. In a later analysis, previously published TCR beta repertoires from several hundred donors were re-analyzed and high-resolution HLA genotyping was added so that TCR occurrence patterns could be studied. The study aimed to test whether cataloging public T cell receptors could reveal signatures of past pathogen exposure. HLA typing covered class I and class II loci at four-digit resolution. The number of typed donors differed by locus: roughly 620-630 for A, B, C, DRB1 and DQB1; some 540 for DQA1; over 600 for DPA1; and some 450 for DPB1. Across 398 genotyped donors of the cohort, an average of about 240,000 unique TCR beta nucleotide sequences per donor were sequenced, and approximately 17% of those sequences were non-productive. An earlier analysis of approximately 500 of the donors applied high-throughput TCR beta sequencing to assess whether each TCR beta V gene segment acted as functional or pseudogenic. About five DR-DQ haplotypes were handled as single units for association and clustering because linkage in the cohort was strong. Donor age, sex, ethnicity and CMV serostatus were compiled together with the repertoire data. Using immunosequencing, the study profiled T cell repertoires from approximately 700 subjects and related those repertoires to cytomegalovirus serostatus. Genome-wide SNP genotypes for about 55% of the roughly 670 donors were used in a later genetic analysis, which treated that subset as a discovery cohort. In addition to the first cohort of roughly 670 subjects, a separate validation cohort of 100 to 150 different subjects was used. Among the roughly 430 genotyped donors, approximately 77% belonged to the genetic ancestry cluster associated with self-reported Caucasian donors. All discovery cohort repertoires had been generated on a single sequencing platform. The later analysis used no new phenotypic data to find candidate immune exposures, relying instead on TCR beta sequences and their occurrence across donors.

The cohort comprised hundreds of healthy bone marrow donors. At the time of sampling, every cohort member was nominally healthy, though immune exposures that went unrecorded were likely present. The donor was CMV seronegative and belonged to the group of around 400 seronegative cohort members. Every donor gave a peripheral blood sample, and the peripheral blood mononuclear cells from that sample were used for TCR beta sequencing. The Qiagen DNeasy Blood Extraction Kit was used to extract genomic DNA from the blood cell samples. Points the paper makes about the study in general: The sequencing pipeline was judged likely to have produced a cluster of highly shared sequence variants as a technical artifact. When HLA alleles, especially DR and DQ, strongly co-occurred, attributing TCR associations to individual alleles was difficult. Most TCR sequences were seen in very few donors, while some public TCRs were found in many individuals. Cytomegalovirus status was reported to be diagnosed by the classifier with high specificity and sensitivity in both the original and validation cohorts. Sequencing depth was assumed to be roughly uniform across donors in the presence/absence analyses, though that assumption may not hold. A later genetic analysis reported fewer N-insertions in productive TCRs among donors in an Asian-associated ancestry cluster than the roughly 700-donor mean. HLA typing was unavailable for some donors at each locus, so association tests used only the typed subset. Because counts were too low, some 17 rarely observed V segments, including chromosome 9 orphons, were left out of the earlier analysis of approximately 500 of the donors. A later genetic analysis associated a missense DCLRE1C variant with V-gene and J-gene trimming of TCR beta chains, and an independent cohort replicated the association. The cohort was sequenced for TCR beta chains only, and without alpha or paired-chain data the features that could be detected were limited. The only immune exposure information available for the cohort was CMV serostatus. According to a later analysis, most CMV-associated TCR beta chains appeared to be HLA-restricted, and the HLA associations seemed to be driven largely by CMV exposure. A later analysis reported that several top co-occurrence clusters appeared linked to parvovirus B19, influenza, CMV and Epstein-Barr virus. Specific HLA alleles were associated with roughly 17,000 TCR beta sequences at a false discovery rate of 0.05 in a later analysis. In a later analysis, TCR association rates were found to vary across HLA loci, with the most associated TCRs seen for DRB1 alleles and the fewest for HLA-C alleles. Compared with equally common non-associated chains, HLA-associated TCR beta chains in a later analysis were more clonally expanded and had lower generation probabilities. According to the authors, the approach could potentially be generalized to other disease states and immunological phenotypes. In an earlier analysis of approximately 590 of the donors, most TCR beta V segments were observed in productive rearrangements about 87% or about 30% of the time, broadly matching IMGT annotations. Correlated functional status among segregating V segments might be attributable to linkage disequilibrium, but an unknown experimental factor could not be ruled out. The study gave a list of over 150 TCR beta chains associated with cytomegalovirus. Three of the identified cytomegalovirus-associated TCR beta chains were confirmed in vitro to be specific for cytomegalovirus antigens. A further reported finding was that TCR beta sequences accurately predicted the HLA-A and HLA-B alleles for most subjects in the first cohort. Because the 87-base-pair reads could not distinguish some IMGT-functional V segments, including TRBV6-2 and TRBV6-3, those segments were excluded.

V is cut by 3 bases and J by 3 bases, and the space between the germline ends is 11 bases. Counted from cysteine to phenylalanine, this CDR3 has 15 amino acids. Of all the DNA, just the CDR3 is kept, 45 bases in frame from base 1. The germline V gene encodes CDR1 WSHSY and CDR2 SAAADI. The table lists this clone with a few counts. The antigen this receptor binds is unknown. No much larger clone exists at a distance of one base, and base qualities are not known. Libraries were built with the immunoSEQ multiplex PCR assay. For the multiplex PCR, a mixture combining 60 forward primers for TCR Vbeta segments and 13 reverse primers for TCR Jbeta segments was used. The CDR3 region of rearranged TCR beta genes was amplified from genomic DNA by a multiplex PCR assay. On the Illumina HiSeq System, the amplified TCR beta libraries were sequenced as 87-base-pair reads. For the original study's pipeline: A later analysis tallied about 77 million unique TCR beta chains across the 666 repertoires, and about 10 million of those chains were shared by two or more donors. Raw reads were error-corrected and collapsed into unique sequences with a nearest-neighbor algorithm that merged closely related sequences to remove PCR and sequencing errors. V, D and J gene segments were assigned by aligning CDR3 sequences to IMGT reference sequences. Each retained sequence needed at least a six-nucleotide match to both a V gene segment and a J gene segment. A rearrangement counted as productive if the CDR3 had no stop codons and remained in frame with V and J, and every other rearrangement counted as non-productive. CDR3 was defined by IMGT convention, running from the second conserved V-encoded cysteine to the conserved J-encoded phenylalanine. The earlier analysis of a few hundred of the donors excluded any sequence lacking an unambiguous match to a single V gene segment. An earlier analysis of a few hundred of the donors classified V segments as functional when productive rearrangements were above 56.7% and as segregating when the standard deviation between donors was above 5%. To diagnose cytomegalovirus status from the catalog of TCR beta chain sequences, a statistical classification framework was built. In a later analysis, TCR nucleotide sequences were compared against IMGT/GENE-DB human TR gene sequences so that V and J genes could be assigned. The TCRdist pipeline was used in a later analysis to assign CDR3 sequences and most-parsimonious VDJ recombination scenarios. A later analysis defined each TCR beta chain by its CDR3 amino acid sequence plus V-gene family, and excluded reads lacking a unique V-gene family. As a way to deal with suspected cross-contamination and a sequencing artifact, a later analysis dropped 592 nucleotide sequences that were highly shared and had low generation probability. For each public chain, a later analysis derived a clonal expansion index from normalized ranks of inferred template counts within each repertoire. In a later analysis, generation probabilities were computed with a VDJ recombination model fitted to out-of-frame rearrangements, and the resulting probabilities were checked against IGoR. In a later analysis, TCR-TCR, TCR-HLA and TCR-CMV co-occurrence was scored with hypergeometric tests, and a repertoire-size bias correction was applied to TCR pairs. In a later analysis, false discovery rates were estimated by permuting HLA or CMV assignments 20 times. In a later analysis, co-occurring TCRs were grouped with DBSCAN, and TCRdist sequence similarity was added when clustering was performed within HLA-allele-positive subsets. For co-occurrence clustering, repertoires with fewer than 30,000 or more than 120,000 public chains were excluded, along with roughly 5 repertoires with anomalous nucleotide sharing. TCRdb carries this immuneACCESS record with in-frame sequences only. Its versions omit some clonotypes, under half of them owing to an unresolved V gene in the studies checked, with the rest unexplained. Clone size and the V and J calls come from that table; the DNA yielded D and trimming. The sample data list about 170,000 clones, and 70% to 90% of these were observed just once. The ten most abundant clones make up approximately 2% of the sample.

Recombination joined TRBV10-2 with TRBJ2-2; a tentative D call is TRBD1 (6 bases match). The sequencing input was PBMCs. The TCR sequence derives from a woman between 18 and 29 years old in good health and CMV-seronegative. The bases read TGCGCCAGCAGTGACTTGGGACAATACACCGGGGAGCTGTTTTTT. It translates to CASSDLGQYTGELFF.